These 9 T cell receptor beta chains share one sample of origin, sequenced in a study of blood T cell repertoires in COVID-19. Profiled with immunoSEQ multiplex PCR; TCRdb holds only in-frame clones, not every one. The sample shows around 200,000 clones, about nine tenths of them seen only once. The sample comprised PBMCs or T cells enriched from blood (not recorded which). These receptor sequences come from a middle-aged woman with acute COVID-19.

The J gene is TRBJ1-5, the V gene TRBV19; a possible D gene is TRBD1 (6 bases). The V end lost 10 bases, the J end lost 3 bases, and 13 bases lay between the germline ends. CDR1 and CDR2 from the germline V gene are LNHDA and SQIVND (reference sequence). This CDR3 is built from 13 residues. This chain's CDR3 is CATRDTFNQPQHF. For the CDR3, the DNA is TGTGCCACCAGGGACACTTTCAATCAGCCCCAGCATTTT.

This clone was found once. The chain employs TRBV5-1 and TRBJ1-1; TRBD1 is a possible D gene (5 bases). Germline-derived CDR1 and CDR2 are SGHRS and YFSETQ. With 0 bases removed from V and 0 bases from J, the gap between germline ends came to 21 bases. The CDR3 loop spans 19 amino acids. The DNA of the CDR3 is TGCGCCAGCAGCTTGGGGCATCCCGCGCGAACAGGACTGAACACTGAAGCTTTCTTT. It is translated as CASSLGHPARTGLNTEAFF.

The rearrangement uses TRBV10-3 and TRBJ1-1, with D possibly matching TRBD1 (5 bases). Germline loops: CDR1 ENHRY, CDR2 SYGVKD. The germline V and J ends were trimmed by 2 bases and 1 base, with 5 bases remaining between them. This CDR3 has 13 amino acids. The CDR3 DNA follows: TGTGCCATCAGTGAGGGGGCGAACACTGAAGCTTTCTTT. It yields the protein CAISEGANTEAFF.

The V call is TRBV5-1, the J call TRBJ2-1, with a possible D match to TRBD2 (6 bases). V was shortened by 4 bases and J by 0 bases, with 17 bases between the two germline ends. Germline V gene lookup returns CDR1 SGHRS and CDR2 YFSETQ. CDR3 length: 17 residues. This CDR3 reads CASSPSPSGSSYNEQFF. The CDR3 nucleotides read TGCGCCAGCAGCCCCTCCCCTTCCGGGAGCTCCTACAATGAGCAGTTCTTC.

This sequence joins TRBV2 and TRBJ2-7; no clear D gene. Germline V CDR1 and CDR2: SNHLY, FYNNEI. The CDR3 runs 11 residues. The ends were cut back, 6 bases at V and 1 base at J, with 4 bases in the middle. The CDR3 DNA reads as TGTGCCAGCAGAGCGTCCTACGAGCAGTACTTC. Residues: CASRASYEQYF. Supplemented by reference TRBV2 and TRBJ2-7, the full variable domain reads EPEVTQTPSHQVTQMGQEVILRCVPISNHLYFYWYRQILGQKVEFLVSFYNNEISEKSEIFDDQFSVERPDGSNFTLKIRSTKLEDSAMYFCASRASYEQYFGPGTRLTVT.

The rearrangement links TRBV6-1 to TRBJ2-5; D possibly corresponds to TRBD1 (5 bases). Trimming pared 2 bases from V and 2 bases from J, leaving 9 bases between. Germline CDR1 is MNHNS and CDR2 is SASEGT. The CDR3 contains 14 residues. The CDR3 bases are TGTGCCAGCAGTGAAAATAGGGGACAAGAGACCCAGTACTTC. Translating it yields CASSENRGQETQYF.

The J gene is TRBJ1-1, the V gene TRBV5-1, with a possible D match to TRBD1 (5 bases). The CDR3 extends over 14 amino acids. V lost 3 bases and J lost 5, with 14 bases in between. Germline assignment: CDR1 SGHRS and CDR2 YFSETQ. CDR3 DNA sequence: TGCGCCAGCAGCTCAACAAGGGGTGTTACTGAAGCTTTCTTT. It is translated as CASSSTRGVTEAFF.

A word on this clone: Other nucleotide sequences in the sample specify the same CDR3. The CDR3 coding sequence is TGTGCCAGCAGCGGGGGCCAGAACACTGAAGCTTTCTTT. Its translation: CASSGGQNTEAFF. The V and J genes are TRBV9 and TRBJ1-1, with D possibly being TRBD1 (5 bases). Trimming shortened V by 3 bases and J by 1 base, and 7 bases separated the two germline ends. Per germline, CDR1 SGDLS and CDR2 YYNGEE. The CDR3 has 13 residues.

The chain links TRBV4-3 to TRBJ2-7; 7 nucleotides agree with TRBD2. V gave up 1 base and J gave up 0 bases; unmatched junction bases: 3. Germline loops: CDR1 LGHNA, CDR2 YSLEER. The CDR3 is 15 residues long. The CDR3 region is CASSQVGGVSYEQYF. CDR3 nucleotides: TGCGCCAGCAGCCAAGTGGGAGGGGTCTCCTACGAGCAGTACTTC.